The next 14 T cell receptor beta chains were all read from a single sample in a study of blood T cell repertoires in COVID-19. Clones were read by immunoSEQ multiplex PCR, and TCRdb kept only the in-frame ones, dropping some. Here the sample spans 300,000 to 400,000 clones, 85% to 90% being singletons. The sample consisted of PBMCs or T cells enriched from blood (not recorded which). Receptors were obtained from a man younger than 30 who had recovered from COVID-19.

The chain uses TRBV9 and TRBJ2-5; a possible D gene is TRBD2 (5 bases). V was shortened by 0 bases and J by 2 bases, with 11 bases between the two germline ends. Germline CDR1 is SGDLS and CDR2 is YYNGEE. The CDR3 is 15 residues long. The CDR3 region is CASSVAPGKQETQYF. CDR3 in DNA: TGTGCCAGCAGCGTAGCTCCGGGAAAGCAAGAGACCCAGTACTTC.

CDR3 region: CASSPATGGGETQYF. CDR3 sequence (DNA): TGTGCCAGCAGCCCCGCGACAGGGGGCGGAGAGACCCAGTACTTC. This chain uses TRBV7-9 with TRBJ2-5; 10 bases align to TRBD1. This CDR3 spans 15 amino acids. The germline CDR1 and CDR2 sequences are SEHNR and FQNEAQ (reference sequence). Losses at the gene ends were 5 bases for V and 4 bases for J; bases not matched to a gene: 7.

V is TRBV4-3 and J is TRBJ2-2; 8 nucleotides agree with TRBD2. The CDR3 runs to 15 residues. The ends lost 4 bases at V and 8 bases at J; junction bases unmatched: 9. Germline values: CDR1 LGHNA, CDR2 YSLEER. Here the CDR3 reads CASSPGPGGAGELFF. The CDR3 DNA follows: TGCGCCAGCAGCCCTGGCCCGGGAGGGGCAGGGGAGCTGTTTTTT.

This clone appeared a single time. This chain links TRBV20-1 with TRBJ1-1; D gene unclear. Germline loops: CDR1 DFQATT, CDR2 SNEGSKA (reference sequence). The CDR3 contains 12 residues. V lost 3 bases, J lost 5 bases, and 10 bases lay in between. The CDR3 protein is CSASGGRTEAFF. CDR3 nucleotide sequence: TGCAGTGCTAGTGGCGGGAGAACTGAAGCTTTCTTT.

The rearrangement uses TRBV6-5 and TRBJ2-7; TRBD2 aligns across 10 bases. J gave up 7 bases and V 1 base, and 1 base lay outside the gene matches. This CDR3 spans 13 amino acids. Germline-derived CDR1 and CDR2 are MNHEY and SVGAGI. The DNA of the CDR3 is TGTGCCAGCAGTTACTTACTAGCGGGGGAGCAGTACTTC. This codes for CASSYLLAGEQYF.

The chain recombines TRBV30 with TRBJ1-1; D gene unclear. The CDR3 covers 10 residues. V shed 8 bases and J shed 5 bases, with 9 bases lying between them. Germline CDR1 reads GTSNPN; CDR2 reads SVGIG (reference sequence). The CDR3 coding sequence is TGTGCCGGAAGGAGGACTGAAGCTTTCTTT. Amino acid sequence: CAGRRTEAFF.

The genes are TRBV28 and TRBJ2-7; D perhaps matches TRBD1 (5 bases). Germline V lookup: CDR1 MDHEN, CDR2 SYDVKM. The CDR3 extends over 17 amino acids. V was shortened by 6 bases and J by 2 bases, with 23 bases between the two germline ends. CDR3 nucleotides: TGTGCCAGCAGCCCCCGGCCCCAGGGAATTTTTCCCTACGAGCAGTACTTC. Translated, it gives CASSPRPQGIFPYEQYF.

This chain uses TRBV21-1 with TRBJ1-1. TRBV21-1 is a pseudogene locus. This CDR3 region has 10 residues. CDR3 protein: CASGWGGAFF. The CDR3 DNA reads as TGTGCCAGCGGGTGGGGGGGAGCTTTCTTT.

This clone was picked up one time. This sequence joins TRBV4-1 and TRBJ1-3, with D maybe TRBD1 (5 bases). Germline assignment: CDR1 MGHRA and CDR2 YSYEKL. Trimming removed 0 bases at V and 5 bases at J, with 14 bases between. CDR3 length: 16 amino acids. The CDR3 loop reads CASSQDDRTPRNTIYF. The CDR3 nucleotides are TGCGCCAGCAGCCAAGATGACCGGACACCACGAAACACCATATATTTT.

The chain couples TRBV28 to TRBJ1-6; TRBD1 aligns across 9 bases. This CDR3 has 16 amino acids. The germline V gene has CDR1 MDHEN and CDR2 SYDVKM. With V trimmed by 6 bases and J by 9 bases, 12 bases remained unmatched. The CDR3 here is CASSPEGQGVGSPLHF. The DNA of the CDR3 is TGTGCCAGCAGCCCCGAGGGACAGGGTGTAGGTTCACCCCTCCACTTT.

The V and J genes are TRBV12-3 or TRBV12-4 and TRBJ2-7; D is possibly TRBD1 (6 bases). Trimming pared 5 bases from V and 5 bases from J, leaving 10 bases between. This CDR3 comprises 12 residues. CDR3 nucleotides: TGTGCCAGCAGTCCTTCAGGGGACGAGCAGTACTTC. Residues: CASSPSGDEQYF.

V is TRBV29-1 and J is TRBJ2-3, with D tentatively TRBD2 (6 bases). CDR3 length equals 15 residues. With 7 bases removed from V and 2 bases from J, the gap between germline ends came to 19 bases. Looked up from germline, CDR1 is SQVTM and CDR2 is ANQGSEA. The CDR3 nucleotides are TGCAGCGCCGCTAGGGGCCGGGGGATCACAGATACGCAGTATTTT. Translation gives CSAARGRGITDTQYF.

V usage is TRBV27 and J usage is TRBJ2-3, with a tentative D call TRBD2 (5 bases). Per germline, CDR1 MNHEY and CDR2 SMNVEV (reference sequence). The CDR3 spans 13 residues. V gave up 3 bases and J gave up 4 bases, with 8 bases separating them. The CDR3 region is CASSLERADTQYF. Written as DNA, the CDR3 is TGTGCCAGCAGTTTGGAGAGGGCAGATACGCAGTATTTT.

This chain connects TRBV30 to TRBJ1-1; D call uncertain. CDR3 size: 11 residues. Germline CDR1 is GTSNPN and CDR2 is SVGIG (reference sequence). The V end was cut by 4 bases, the J end by 3 bases, with 6 bases between. CDR3 nucleotide sequence: TGTGCCTGGACTAGAGACACTGAAGCTTTCTTT. Translating it yields CAWTRDTEAFF.